These 31 T cell receptor beta chains share one sample of origin, sequenced in a study of T cell responses to AZD1222 COVID-19 vaccine. This table comes from immunoSEQ multiplex PCR, and its TCRdb copy is limited to in-frame clones, with some not included. The sample has 35,000 to 55,000 clones, roughly 78% seen once; the top ten hold about 20%. Sequenced here: peripheral blood, sampled 28 days after the second dose of the MenACWY control vaccine. The receptors were sampled from an adult who received the MenACWY meningococcal vaccine as a control.

V usage is TRBV28 and J usage is TRBJ2-1; 8 bases fit TRBD1. Trimming at V came to 6 bases and at J to 5 bases, leaving 12 bases not matched to a gene. Germline V gives CDR1 MDHEN, CDR2 SYDVKM. This CDR3 region has 16 residues. This CDR3 reads CASSSLRTGPNNEQFF. The DNA for the CDR3 is TGTGCCAGCAGCTCCCTTCGGACAGGGCCGAACAATGAGCAGTTCTTC.

This chain uses TRBV27 with TRBJ1-1, with D perhaps TRBD1 (6 bases). The CDR3 contains 15 residues. V was pared by 6 bases and J by 1 base, with 15 bases between. CDR1 is MNHEY, CDR2 SMNVEV, per germline (reference sequence). Here the CDR3 DNA reads TGTGCCAGCAGCCGGTCTAACAGGGCGAACACTGAAGCTTTCTTT. Protein sequence: CASSRSNRANTEAFF.

The chain joins TRBV14 to TRBJ2-7; a possible D gene is TRBD2 (6 bases). In germline, CDR1 is SGHDN, CDR2 FVKESK. V was trimmed by 4 bases and J by 1 base, leaving 14 bases between them. The CDR3 covers 15 residues. The CDR3 sequence: CASSLGTLRSYEQYF. The CDR3 DNA reads as TGTGCCAGCAGCCTCGGGACTCTTCGTTCCTACGAGCAGTACTTC.

The rearrangement uses TRBV5-1 and TRBJ2-7; 11 bases agree with TRBD2. The junction had 5 bases not matched to a gene; V was cut back by 0 bases and J by 0 bases. CDR3 length: 17 residues. Germline V gives CDR1 SGHRS, CDR2 YFSETQ. Here the CDR3 DNA reads TGCGCCAGCAGCTTGGTGGTGGGGACTAGCGGCTCCTACGAGCAGTACGTC. Its translation is CASSLVVGTSGSYEQYV.

The chain carries TRBV10-1 and TRBJ2-2; D is ambiguous. V was clipped by 0 bases and J by 0 bases, with 8 bases between them. The CDR3 is 16 residues long. The germline V gene has CDR1 WNHNN and CDR2 SYGVQD (reference sequence). CDR3: CASSESSVPNTGELFF. The CDR3 coding sequence is TGCGCCAGCAGTGAGTCGAGTGTGCCGAACACCGGGGAGCTGTTTTTT.

V gene TRBV25-1 combines with J gene TRBJ2-5; unclear D gene. V dropped 3 bases and J dropped 2 bases, with 7 bases sitting between them. Germline V gives CDR1 MGHDK, CDR2 SYGVNS. This CDR3 is 13 amino acids long. The CDR3 sequence: CASSEEPQETQYF. CDR3 sequence (DNA): TGTGCCAGCAGTGAGGAGCCACAAGAGACCCAGTACTTC. Combining the CDR3 with reference TRBV25-1 and TRBJ2-5 gives the whole variable domain EADIYQTPRYLVIGTGKKITLECSQTMGHDKMYWYQQDPGMELHLIHYSYGVNSTEKGDLSSESTVSRIRTEHFPLTLESARPSHTSQYLCASSEEPQETQYFGPGTRLLVL.

The gene calls are TRBV11-2 and TRBJ1-1; TRBD1 might be the D (5 bases). Germline CDR1 SGHAT, CDR2 FQNNGV. The CDR3 is 13 residues long. The germline V and J ends were trimmed by 4 bases and 3 bases, with 9 bases remaining between them. The CDR3 region is CASSSLTDTEAFF. The CDR3 region has the DNA TGTGCCAGCAGCTCTTTGACAGACACTGAAGCTTTCTTT.

This sequence joins TRBV9 and TRBJ1-1, with D unresolved. Germline V gene lookup returns CDR1 SGDLS and CDR2 YYNGEE. This CDR3 has 14 amino acids. Deletions cut 0 bases from V and 3 bases from J, with 9 bases between. The CDR3 here is CASSVAHSYTEAFF. DNA for the CDR3: TGTGCCAGCAGCGTAGCCCACAGCTACACTGAAGCTTTCTTT.

This chain joins TRBV13 and TRBJ2-7; D is ambiguous. The germline V gene has CDR1 PRHDT and CDR2 FYEKMQ (reference sequence). V gave up 0 bases and J gave up 4 bases, with 4 bases separating them. The CDR3 has 12 residues. CDR3 coding DNA: TGTGCCAGCAGCTTAGGAATATACGAGCAGTACGTC. Encoded protein: CASSLGIYEQYV.

The rearrangement links TRBV9 to TRBJ1-6, with D unresolved. The V gene lost 0 bases and the J gene lost 5 bases, with 6 bases spanning the gap. Germline CDR1 and CDR2: SGDLS and YYNGEE. This CDR3 contains 14 residues. Written as DNA, the CDR3 is TGTGCCAGCAGCGTAGCGGGAGATAATTCACCCCTCCACTTT. This encodes CASSVAGDNSPLHF.

CDR3 protein: CASSGGQSSYNEQFF. In DNA, the CDR3 is TGTGCCAGCAGTGGAGGACAGAGCTCCTACAATGAGCAGTTCTTC. The gene calls are TRBV25-1 and TRBJ2-1, with D tentatively TRBD1 (6 bases). Germline-derived CDR1 and CDR2 are MGHDK and SYGVNS. The CDR3 loop spans 15 amino acids. Trimming took off 4 bases at V and 0 bases at J, with 10 bases between the two ends.

This chain connects TRBV27 to TRBJ2-1; 12 nucleotides align to TRBD2. Germline V CDR1 and CDR2: MNHEY, SMNVEV (reference sequence). The CDR3 sequence is 22 residues long. Trimming at V came to 10 bases and at J to 0 bases, leaving 25 bases not matched to a gene. The DNA of the CDR3 is TGTGCCACAAGGACGCGGGGAATCACTATAACGACTAGCGGGAGCTCCTACAATGAGCAGTTCTTC. It is translated as CATRTRGITITTSGSSYNEQFF.

The chain combines TRBV6-4 with TRBJ2-5, with D unclear. CDR1 MRHNA and CDR2 SNTAGT come from the germline V gene. Trimming cost V 2 bases and J 0 bases, with 13 bases left between them. The CDR3 runs 16 residues. The CDR3 loop is CASSDTTDRNQETQYF. CDR3 DNA sequence: TGTGCCAGCAGTGACACAACAGACCGAAACCAAGAGACCCAGTACTTC.

The CDR3 region has the DNA TGTGCCAGCACCCTTAACAATGAGCAGTTCTTC. Translation gives CASTLNNEQFF. The chain has TRBV12-3 or TRBV12-4 and TRBJ2-1; D call uncertain. V was clipped by 7 bases and J by 5 bases, with 6 bases between them. The CDR3 is made up of 11 amino acids.

Notes on this clone: The same CDR3 is also encoded by other DNA sequences in this sample. The chain recombines TRBV10-2 with TRBJ2-7; D is uncertain. V dropped 2 bases and J dropped 4 bases, with 9 bases sitting between them. The CDR3 runs to 13 residues. The germline V gene has CDR1 WSHSY and CDR2 SAAADI. The CDR3 protein is CASSESSLYEQYV. CDR3 in DNA: TGCGCCAGCAGTGAGAGTTCCCTTTACGAGCAGTACGTC.

This clone was recorded once. The CDR3 sequence: CASSLVDGTGGLEQYV. The DNA of the CDR3 is TGTGCCAGCAGCTTAGTTGATGGGACAGGGGGCCTCGAGCAGTACGTC. The chain uses TRBV7-8 and TRBJ2-7; TRBD1 agrees at 12 bases. Germline loops: CDR1 SGHVS, CDR2 FQNEAQ. J gave up 6 bases and V 1 base, and 7 bases lay outside the gene matches. This CDR3 contains 16 residues.

The V gene is TRBV11-2, the J gene TRBJ2-7; D unresolved. Germline-derived CDR1 and CDR2 are SGHAT and FQNNGV. V shed 0 bases and J shed 2 bases, with 5 bases lying between them. The CDR3 contains 13 residues. DNA of the CDR3: TGTGCCAGCAGCTTAGAGTGGACCTACGAGCAGTACTTC. It translates to CASSLEWTYEQYF.

The chain uses TRBV11-2 and TRBJ2-2, with 9 nucleotides matching TRBD1. With V trimmed by 3 bases and J by 4 bases, 12 bases remained unmatched. The germline V gene has CDR1 SGHAT and CDR2 FQNNGV. The CDR3 length is 18 residues. CDR3 loop: CASSFGQGTPAGTGELFF. The CDR3 DNA is TGTGCCAGCAGCTTTGGACAGGGGACCCCCGCGGGCACCGGGGAGCTGTTTTTT.

The chain combines TRBV6-6 with TRBJ2-1; maybe TRBD1 (5 bases). The V end lost 0 bases, the J end lost 2 bases, and 11 bases lay between the germline ends. Germline assignment: CDR1 MNHNY and CDR2 SVGAGI (reference sequence). CDR3 length equals 16 residues. This CDR3 reads CASSYSRQFPYNEQFF. DNA for the CDR3: TGTGCCAGCAGTTACTCCCGACAGTTCCCCTACAATGAGCAGTTCTTC.

V is TRBV6-1 and J is TRBJ2-7; D remains ambiguous. Germline CDR1 reads MNHNS; CDR2 reads SASEGT. CDR3 length equals 12 residues. V was shortened by 1 base and J by 3 bases, with 4 bases between the two germline ends. The CDR3 DNA sequence: TGTGCCAGCAGTGAAGTTGACTACGAGCAGTACTTC. Translated: CASSEVDYEQYF.

V is TRBV10-3 and J is TRBJ1-2; D is ambiguous. CDR1 ENHRY and CDR2 SYGVKD come from the germline V gene. V was shortened by 9 bases and J by 4 bases, with 15 bases between the two germline ends. There are 13 residues in the CDR3. The CDR3 spells CAMRQDLIYGYTF. CDR3 DNA sequence: TGTGCCATGAGGCAGGACCTGATCTATGGCTACACCTTC.

About this clone: Other DNA sequences of this sample code for an identical CDR3. The genes are TRBV11-2 and TRBJ1-2, with TRBD1 as a possible D gene (6 bases). The CDR3 spans 14 residues. V gave up 0 bases and J gave up 8 bases, with 13 bases separating them. Germline assignment: CDR1 SGHAT and CDR2 FQNNGV. CDR3 loop: CASSLDNRVGGYTF. The DNA for the CDR3 is TGTGCCAGCAGCTTAGATAACAGGGTAGGCGGCTACACCTTC.

V gene TRBV27 combines with J gene TRBJ1-2; D possibly corresponds to TRBD1 (6 bases). Trimming removed 8 bases at V and 8 bases at J, with 27 bases between. The CDR3 extends over 16 amino acids. Germline-derived CDR1 and CDR2 are MNHEY and SMNVEV (reference sequence). CDR3 nucleotides: TGTGCCAGCGGCGGGGGCAGGATCACGTCGTATGGGGGCTACACCTTC. This gives the protein CASGGGRITSYGGYTF.

The J gene is TRBJ1-1, the V gene TRBV29-1; D call uncertain. Trimming cost V 6 bases and J 1 base, with 15 bases left between them. Germline CDR1 and CDR2: SQVTM and ANQGSEA. The CDR3 contains 14 residues. The CDR3 sequence is CSVPPGGKNTEAFF. DNA of the CDR3: TGCAGCGTCCCTCCGGGCGGGAAGAACACTGAAGCTTTCTTT.

J is TRBJ1-1 and V is TRBV19; D may be TRBD1 (5 bases). The germline V and J ends were trimmed by 4 bases and 1 base, with 13 bases remaining between them. Germline V gene data show CDR1 as LNHDA and CDR2 as SQIVND (reference sequence). The CDR3 is made up of 15 amino acids. The CDR3 is CASSRGRRTNTEAFF. The CDR3 coding sequence is TGTGCCAGTAGTAGGGGACGCAGAACGAACACTGAAGCTTTCTTT.

The J gene is TRBJ1-4, the V gene TRBV7-9, with no clear D. CDR1 SEHNR and CDR2 FQNEAQ come from the germline V gene (reference sequence). The V gene lost 1 base and the J gene lost 8 bases, with 11 bases spanning the gap. This CDR3 has 14 amino acids. CDR3 DNA sequence: TGTGCCAGCAGCTTAGGAAAACCGGACGAAAAACTGTTTTTT. Its translation: CASSLGKPDEKLFF. The variable domain in full, with the rest retrieved from reference TRBV7-9 and TRBJ1-4, is DTGVSQNPRHKITKRGQNVTFRCDPISEHNRLYWYRQTLGQGPEFLTYFQNEAQLEKSRLLSDRFSAERPKGSFSTLEIQRTEQGDSAMYLCASSLGKPDEKLFFGSGTQLSVL.

The chain has TRBV10-3 and TRBJ1-2; D ambiguous. Germline V lookup: CDR1 ENHRY, CDR2 SYGVKD. Trimming took 6 bases from V and 5 from J, leaving 13 bases between them. There are 13 residues in the CDR3. The CDR3 DNA sequence: TGTGCCATCAGGAGTCCAAGCGAGTATGGCTACACCTTC. Translating it yields CAIRSPSEYGYTF.

The gene calls are TRBV2 and TRBJ1-5; 7 nucleotides align to TRBD1. The germline gives CDR1 SNHLY, CDR2 FYNNEI. The CDR3 runs to 15 residues. The ends lost 7 bases at V and 2 bases at J; junction bases unmatched: 8. CDR3 sequence reads: CASMGTVQGNQPQHF. The CDR3 bases are TGTGCCAGCATGGGGACAGTCCAAGGCAATCAGCCCCAGCATTTT.

Here the CDR3 reads CASSDPGTSGTNEQFF. The CDR3, as DNA: TGTGCCAGCAGTGATCCCGGGACTAGCGGGACCAATGAGCAGTTCTTC. This chain uses TRBV25-1 with TRBJ2-1; TRBD2 matches at 13 bases. Germline-derived CDR1 and CDR2 are MGHDK and SYGVNS. Germline trimming cut 3 bases from V and 6 bases from J; bases unmatched to any gene: 5. The CDR3 consists of 16 residues.

CDR3 sequence reads: CASSQGAGDSSYNSPLHF. For the CDR3, the DNA is TGTGCCAGCAGCCAAGGGGCAGGGGACAGCTCCTATAATTCACCCCTCCACTTT. The chain recombines TRBV4-2 with TRBJ1-6; 7 bases match TRBD1. Trimming at V came to 1 base and at J to 0 bases, leaving 6 bases not matched to a gene. Germline V gives CDR1 LGHNA, CDR2 YNFKEQ. The CDR3 length is 18 residues.

This chain joins TRBV27 and TRBJ1-6, with D perhaps matching TRBD1 (6 bases). Trimming cost V 6 bases and J 8 bases, with 17 bases left between them. The CDR3 is 15 amino acids. Germline CDR1 reads MNHEY; CDR2 reads SMNVEV (reference sequence). The CDR3 here is CASRPLQGWDSPLHF. The CDR3, as DNA: TGTGCCAGCAGACCTCTACAGGGTTGGGATTCACCCCTCCACTTT.